This T cell receptor (beta chain) was sequenced in a study of cytomegalovirus exposure and HLA in healthy donors. Across the whole study: The 110 or so validation repertoires used the same platform as the 650 to 800 first-cohort repertoires, a later analysis reported.

Germline-derived CDR1 and CDR2 are MNHEY and SVGAGI. V lost 4 bases and J 9 bases, leaving 16 bases between the germline ends. The CDR3 runs 14 residues. To note about this clone: What it binds is unknown.

Sequencing used immunoSEQ multiplex PCR; TCRdb keeps in-frame clones, though not all of them. This repertoire shows about 250,000 clones, about 87% found once; its top ten account for around 3%. Broader study findings: Most TCR sequences were uncommon, yet certain public TCRs appeared in many donors. Associated with cytomegalovirus, according to the listing, were fewer than 200 TCR beta chains. With high specificity and sensitivity, the classifier reportedly diagnosed cytomegalovirus status.

The clonotype was recovered from a man aged 18 to 30 in good health and CMV-seronegative. The specimen sequenced was PBMCs. The rearrangement uses TRBV6-5 and TRBJ2-1, with a possible D match to TRBD2 (5 bases). The CDR3 DNA reads as TGTGCCAGCAGTTCGTCGACTATGTCGGGTGAGCAGTTCTTC. Protein: CASSSSTMSGEQFF.